This T cell receptor beta chain comes out of a study of T-cell memory formation after mild COVID-19. General study points: Researchers could not confirm that second-wave clones peaking on day 37 targeted SARS-CoV-2. Day 15 to 85 contracting clones showed balanced CD4/CD8; later expanders leaned CD4+. Some SARS-CoV-2-responding clones were already detected in memory before infection.

As for this clonotype: What it binds is not known.

The V gene lost 7 bases and the J gene lost 5 bases, with 17 bases spanning the gap. The germline V gene encodes CDR1 SEHNR and CDR2 FQNEAQ (reference sequence). The CDR3 extends over 14 amino acids. TCRdb analysed the 5' RACE reads with MiXCR anew, one entry per CDR3 protein. The table has 85,000 to 130,000 distinct CDR3 sequences, more than 15% seen once. The clonotype comes from an adult woman who had mild COVID-19 (a few samples of this study predate the infection). Cell type and time point are not known. The rearrangement joins TRBV7-9 to TRBJ2-5; D tentatively reads TRBD1 or TRBD2 (5 bases each). Sequenced sample: PBMCs or a T cell subset sorted from them (not recorded which). Here the CDR3 DNA reads TGTGCCAGCAACAGCCCTGGGGGAAGGGAGACCCAGTACTTC. As protein: CASNSPGGRETQYF.